Described below is a single T cell receptor (beta chain) sequence and its context. One junction end does not reproduce the germline sequence, and a read error may be involved. Three rounds of nested PCR, following a modified ARM-PCR protocol, produced the TCRbeta library. TCRdb processed the multiplex PCR reads anew with MiXCR; each CDR3 protein has one entry. Altogether 78,000 or so distinct CDR3 sequences are present, over 80% being singletons, with the ten largest covering about an eighth. This record comes from a study of tumor and adjacent non-tumor tissue in lung cancer. Per the germline V gene, CDR1 is SQVTM and CDR2 is ANQGSEA. The CDR3 totals 13 residues. No cell sorting was done before RNA was extracted from the tissue.

Source material: lung tumor tissue. The V call is TRBV29-1, the J call TRBJ2-3, with D maybe TRBD2 (5 bases). The receptor comes from a woman aged 45-65 years with non-small cell lung cancer. In nucleotides, the CDR3 is TGCAGGGTCCGAGGGCATGGCACAGATACGCACTATTTT. Translated, it gives CRVRGHGTDTHYF.